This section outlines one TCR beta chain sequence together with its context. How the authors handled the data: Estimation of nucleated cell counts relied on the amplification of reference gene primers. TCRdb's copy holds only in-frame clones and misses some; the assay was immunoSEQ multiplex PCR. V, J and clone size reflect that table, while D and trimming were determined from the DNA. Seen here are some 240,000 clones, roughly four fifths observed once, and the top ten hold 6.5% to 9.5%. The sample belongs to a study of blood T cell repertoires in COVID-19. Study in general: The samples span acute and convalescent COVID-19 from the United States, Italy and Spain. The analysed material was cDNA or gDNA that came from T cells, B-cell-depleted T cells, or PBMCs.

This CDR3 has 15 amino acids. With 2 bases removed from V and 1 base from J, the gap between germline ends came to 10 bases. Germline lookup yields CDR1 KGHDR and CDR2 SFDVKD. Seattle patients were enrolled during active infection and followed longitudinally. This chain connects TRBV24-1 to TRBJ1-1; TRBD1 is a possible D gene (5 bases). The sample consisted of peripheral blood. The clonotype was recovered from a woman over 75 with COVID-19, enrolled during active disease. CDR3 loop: CATSDCSGPNTEAFF. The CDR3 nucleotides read TGTGCCACCAGTGATTGTTCAGGGCCGAACACTGAAGCTTTCTTT.